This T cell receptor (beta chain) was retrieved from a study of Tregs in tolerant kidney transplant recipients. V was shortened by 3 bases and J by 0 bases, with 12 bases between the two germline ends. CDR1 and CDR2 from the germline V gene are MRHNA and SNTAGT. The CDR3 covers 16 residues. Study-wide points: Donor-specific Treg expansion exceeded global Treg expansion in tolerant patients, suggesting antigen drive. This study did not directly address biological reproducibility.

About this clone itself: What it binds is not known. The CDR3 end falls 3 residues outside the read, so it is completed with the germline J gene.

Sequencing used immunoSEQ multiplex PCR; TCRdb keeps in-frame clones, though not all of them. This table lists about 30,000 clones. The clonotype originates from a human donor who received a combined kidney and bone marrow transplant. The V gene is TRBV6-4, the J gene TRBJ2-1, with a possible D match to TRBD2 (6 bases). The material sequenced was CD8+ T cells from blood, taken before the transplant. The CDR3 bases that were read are TGTGCCAGCAGTGAGTTGGCGGGAAGCTCCTACAATGAG. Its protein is CASSELAGSSYNE. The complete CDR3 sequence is CASSELAGSSYNEQFF.